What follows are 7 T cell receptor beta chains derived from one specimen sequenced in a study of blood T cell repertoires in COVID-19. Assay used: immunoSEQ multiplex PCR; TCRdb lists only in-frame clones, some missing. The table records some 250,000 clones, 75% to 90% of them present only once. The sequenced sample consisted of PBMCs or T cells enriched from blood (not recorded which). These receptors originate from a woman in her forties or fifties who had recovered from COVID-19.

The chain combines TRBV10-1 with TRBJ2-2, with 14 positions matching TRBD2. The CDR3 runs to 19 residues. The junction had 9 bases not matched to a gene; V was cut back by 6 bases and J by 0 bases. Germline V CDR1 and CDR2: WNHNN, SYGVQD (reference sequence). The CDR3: CASSAVLGLAGANTGELFF. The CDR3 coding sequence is TGCGCCAGCAGCGCCGTACTGGGACTAGCGGGAGCGAACACCGGGGAGCTGTTTTTT.

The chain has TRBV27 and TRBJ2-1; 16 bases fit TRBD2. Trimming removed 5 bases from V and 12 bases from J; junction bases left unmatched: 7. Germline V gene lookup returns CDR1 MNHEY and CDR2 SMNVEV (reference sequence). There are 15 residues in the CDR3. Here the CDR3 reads CASSQGLAGGGWQFF. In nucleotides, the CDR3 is TGTGCCAGCAGTCAGGGACTAGCGGGAGGGGGATGGCAGTTCTTC.

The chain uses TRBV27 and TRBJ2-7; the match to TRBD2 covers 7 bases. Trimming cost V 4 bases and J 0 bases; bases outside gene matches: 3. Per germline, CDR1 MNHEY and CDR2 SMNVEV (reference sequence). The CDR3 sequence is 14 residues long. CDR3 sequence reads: CASSSLAASYEQYF. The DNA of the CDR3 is TGTGCCAGCAGTTCCCTAGCGGCCTCCTACGAGCAGTACTTC.

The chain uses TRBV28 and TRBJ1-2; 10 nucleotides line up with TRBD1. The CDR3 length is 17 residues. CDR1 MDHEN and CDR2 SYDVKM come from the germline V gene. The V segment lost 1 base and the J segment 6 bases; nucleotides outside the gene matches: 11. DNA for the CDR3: TGTGCCAGCAGTTTATTCGACAGGGGGCGCGTGAGAAATGGCTACACCTTC. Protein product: CASSLFDRGRVRNGYTF.

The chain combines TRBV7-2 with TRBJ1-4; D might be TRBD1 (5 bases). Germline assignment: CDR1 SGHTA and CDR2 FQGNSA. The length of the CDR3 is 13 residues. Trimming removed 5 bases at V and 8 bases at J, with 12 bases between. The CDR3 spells CASSARVGEKLFF. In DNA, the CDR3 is TGTGCCAGCAGCGCCAGGGTGGGAGAAAAACTGTTTTTT.

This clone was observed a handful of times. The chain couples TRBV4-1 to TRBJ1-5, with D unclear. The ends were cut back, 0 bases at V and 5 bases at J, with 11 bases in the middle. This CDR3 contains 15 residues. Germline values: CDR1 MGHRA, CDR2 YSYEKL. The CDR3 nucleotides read TGCGCCAGCAGCCAAGAGCATAGAACTTATCAGCCCCAGCATTTT. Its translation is CASSQEHRTYQPQHF.

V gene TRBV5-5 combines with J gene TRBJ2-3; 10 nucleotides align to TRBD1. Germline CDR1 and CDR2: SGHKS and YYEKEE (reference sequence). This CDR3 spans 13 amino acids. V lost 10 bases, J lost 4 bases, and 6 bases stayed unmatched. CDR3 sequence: CASQTGGPDTQYF. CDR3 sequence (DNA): TGTGCCTCCCAGACAGGGGGCCCAGATACGCAGTATTTT. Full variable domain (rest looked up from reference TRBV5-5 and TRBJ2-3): DAGVTQSPTHLIKTRGQQVTLRCSPISGHKSVSWYQQVLGQGPQFIFQYYEKEERGRGNFPDRFSARQFPNYSSELNVNALLLGDSALYLCASQTGGPDTQYFGPGTRLTVL.